The next 7 T cell receptor beta chains were all read from a single sample in a study of blood T cell repertoires in COVID-19. Repertoires were generated with immunoSEQ multiplex PCR, while TCRdb's copy carries only in-frame clones and drops some. The sample lists about 160,000 clones, 75% to 85% seen once, with approximately 7.6% in the top ten. The sample was peripheral blood. Every receptor here comes from a woman aged 60-70 years with COVID-19, enrolled during active disease.

A word on this clone: This sample also contains other DNA sequences that code for the same CDR3. This chain links TRBV5-1 with TRBJ1-1; no clear D. CDR1 and CDR2 (germline): SGHRS, YFSETQ. Trimming took off 1 base at V and 2 bases at J, with 6 bases between the two ends. CDR3 length: 13 residues. CDR3 coding DNA: TGCGCCAGCAGCTTGACGGTAAACACTGAAGCTTTCTTT. Translated: CASSLTVNTEAFF.

The chain has TRBV7-3 and TRBJ2-5, with 11 positions matching TRBD2. The CDR3 has 16 residues. The V and J ends lost 2 bases and 2 bases, in that order; junction bases with no gene match: 4. Germline V gives CDR1 SGHTA, CDR2 FQGTGA. The CDR3 coding sequence is TGTGCCAGCAGCTTACCCGGGACTAGCGGACAAGAGACCCAGTACTTC. This encodes CASSLPGTSGQETQYF.

The rearrangement links TRBV7-8 to TRBJ2-1; the match to TRBD1 covers 9 bases. Germline CDR1 and CDR2: SGHVS and FQNEAQ. The CDR3 contains 15 residues. Trimming removed 5 bases from V and 4 bases from J; junction bases left unmatched: 6. The CDR3 DNA reads as TGTGCCAGCAGCCGAGCGGGACAGGGATACAATGAGCAGTTCTTC. Encoded protein: CASSRAGQGYNEQFF.

In its sample, this clone was seen many times. The chain recombines TRBV4-1 with TRBJ1-3, with D maybe TRBD1 (6 bases). Trimming stripped 6 bases from V and 5 bases from J, with 14 bases between. The germline V gene has CDR1 MGHRA and CDR2 YSYEKL. This CDR3 comprises 14 residues. The CDR3 loop reads CASRGQSVRNTIYF. CDR3 nucleotides: TGCGCCAGCAGAGGACAGTCTGTAAGAAACACCATATATTTT.

The rearrangement uses TRBV2 and TRBJ2-6; no clear D gene. Trimming removed 7 bases from V and 0 bases from J, with 10 bases in between. The germline V gene encodes CDR1 SNHLY and CDR2 FYNNEI. This CDR3 spans 15 amino acids. CDR3 bases: TGTGCCAGCACTCGAACCAGCTCTGGGGCCAACGTCCTGACTTTC. Amino acid sequence: CASTRTSSGANVLTF.

The sample holds a few counts of this clone. J is TRBJ1-5 and V is TRBV10-3; D not certain. The V end lost 5 bases, the J end lost 4 bases, and 9 bases lay between the germline ends. CDR1 ENHRY and CDR2 SYGVKD come from the germline V gene. The CDR3 length is 13 residues. CDR3 sequence: CAISQERNQPQHF. Here the CDR3 DNA reads TGTGCCATCAGTCAGGAACGGAATCAGCCCCAGCATTTT.

CDR3 in DNA: TGTGCCAGCAGCTTAGCCTCAGGGTCAGGAAACACCATATATTTT. This codes for CASSLASGSGNTIYF. This rearrangement joins TRBV7-6 to TRBJ1-3; tentative D call: TRBD1 (5 bases). V was clipped by 0 bases and J by 4 bases, with 10 bases between them. The length of the CDR3 is 15 residues. The V gene's germline CDR1 is SGHVS and CDR2 FNYEAQ.